This section outlines one T cell receptor (beta chain) sequence together with its context. The antigen is not known. This may stem from a read error, because a much larger clone lies one nucleotide away. These data originate in a study of blood T cells in healthy people across ages. General study results and limits: Strong correlation existed between TCR beta diversity and naive T cell percentage. TCR beta diversity per million T cells fell roughly linearly with age.

Germline V lookup: CDR1 MNHEY, CDR2 SVGAGI. V was clipped by 0 bases and J by 4 bases, with 15 bases between them. The CDR3 has 16 amino acids. Then a second PCR, running about 6 to 12 cycles, was carried out with a sample-barcoded 5' primer and a J-beta primer mix. Each cDNA molecule, via a template-switch adaptor with 12 random nucleotides, was tagged. TCRdb passed the 5' RACE reads through MiXCR, listing each CDR3 protein once. The repertoire has some 790,000 distinct CDR3 sequences, around 26% of them found once; the top ten carry around 16%. This sequence originates from a woman of 80 years or more in good health. The specimen was blood. The genes are TRBV6-5 and TRBJ1-2; D remains ambiguous. The CDR3 region has the DNA TGTGCCAGCAGTTACTCGAGTCAGGTGGATTGCTATGGCTACACCTTC. It encodes CASSYSSQVDCYGYTF.